This TCR beta chain was identified in a study of blood T cell repertoires in COVID-19. Assay: immunoSEQ multiplex PCR; the TCRdb copy retains only in-frame clones and omits some. Altogether under 500,000 clones are present, roughly 85% being singletons, with the ten largest covering roughly 1.8%. Trimming left V 0 bases short and J 12 bases short, with 15 bases between. The CDR3 is 13 amino acids. CDR1 GTSNPN and CDR2 SVGIG come from the germline V gene (reference sequence). Sequencing used PBMCs or T cells enriched from blood (not recorded which). The sequence came from a woman between 18 and 29 years old with acute COVID-19. The rearrangement joins TRBV30 to TRBJ2-1; D might be TRBD1 (6 bases). The CDR3 nucleotides read TGTGCCTGGAGTGTACGGCAGGGGCTCGGGCAGTTCTTC. As protein: CAWSVRQGLGQFF.